The 16 T cell receptor beta chains presented below share a single source sample, sequenced in a study of a mutant IDH1 vaccine in newly diagnosed glioma. Clones were sequenced by immunoSEQ multiplex PCR, and TCRdb holds only the in-frame ones, with some missing. Among about 72,000 clones listed, more than 70% were seen once. Antigen specificity for these receptors is unknown. The time point was: week 35, safety follow-up. Topical imiquimod was applied with each vaccine dose, which held 300 ug of mutant IDH1 20-mer peptide. Sequencing was performed on PBMCs, taken from a glioma patient whose treatment included an IDH1 peptide vaccine. These receptors all come from a man aged 18 to 29 with glioma.

J is TRBJ1-2 and V is TRBV4-2, with D perhaps matching TRBD1 (5 bases). CDR1 is LGHNA and CDR2 is YNFKEQ in the germline V gene. The V and J ends lost 1 base and 8 bases respectively, with 11 bases between them. This CDR3 has 13 residues. CDR3 coding DNA: TGTGCCAGCAGCCAAGCTGGGGCGCTCGGCTACACCTTC. It codes for CASSQAGALGYTF.

This clone was observed a handful of times. The chain uses TRBV5-4 and TRBJ1-2, with 10 bases fitting TRBD1. The germline V gene has CDR1 SGHNT and CDR2 YYREEE (reference sequence). J lost 5 bases, V lost 4 bases, and 8 bases had no gene match. The CDR3 runs to 15 residues. This CDR3 reads CASSPTGGGWYGYTF. The CDR3 region has the DNA TGTGCCAGCAGCCCGACAGGGGGCGGTTGGTATGGCTACACCTTC.

V gene TRBV6-5 combines with J gene TRBJ1-4, with 8 bases matching TRBD1. J gave up 4 bases and V 6 bases, and 7 bases lay outside the gene matches. Per germline, CDR1 MNHEY and CDR2 SVGAGI. This CDR3 is built from 15 residues. CDR3 amino acids: CASRTPGGLNEKLFF. In DNA form, the CDR3 reads TGTGCCAGCAGGACCCCAGGGGGCCTTAATGAAAAACTGTTTTTT.

The chain combines TRBV9 with TRBJ2-7; 7 bases align to TRBD1. CDR1 and CDR2 from the germline V gene are SGDLS and YYNGEE. V lost 4 bases to trimming and J lost 2 bases; unmatched junction nucleotides: 3. This CDR3 has 13 amino acids. CDR3 in DNA: TGTGCCAGCAGCCCTCAGGGGGCCTACGAGCAGTACTTC. Residues: CASSPQGAYEQYF.

V is TRBV4-2 and J is TRBJ2-3, with 7 positions matching TRBD1. V trimming: 5 bases; J trimming: 1 base; junction bases outside the gene matches: 12. There are 17 residues in the CDR3. Germline V gene lookup returns CDR1 LGHNA and CDR2 YNFKEQ. The CDR3 sequence is CASSEGLRGFGTDTQYF. The DNA of the CDR3 is TGTGCCAGCAGCGAAGGACTCAGGGGGTTTGGCACAGATACGCAGTATTTT.

The gene calls are TRBV6-1 and TRBJ2-7; D could derive from TRBD1 or TRBD2 (5 bases each). The CDR3 is made up of 16 amino acids. The germline V and J ends were trimmed by 3 bases and 1 base, with 16 bases remaining between them. The germline CDR1 and CDR2 sequences are MNHNS and SASEGT. In DNA, the CDR3 is TGTGCCAGCAGTGATCCGGGACGCCCGAGATCCTACGAGCAGTACTTC. Translated: CASSDPGRPRSYEQYF.

This clone was seen more than once but under ten times. The V and J genes are TRBV5-1 and TRBJ1-1; possible D gene TRBD1, 5 bases. Germline V gene data show CDR1 as SGHRS and CDR2 as YFSETQ. V shed 4 bases and J shed 0 bases, with 13 bases lying between them. This CDR3 comprises 15 residues. The CDR3 nucleotides read TGCGCCAGCAGCCTATCCGCAGGGATGAACACTGAAGCTTTCTTT. This gives the protein CASSLSAGMNTEAFF.

This clone was counted between two and nine times. V and J are TRBV30 and TRBJ1-3; D is ambiguous. Trimming cost V 1 base and J 2 bases, with 12 bases left between them. CDR3 length: 15 amino acids. Germline CDR1 and CDR2: GTSNPN and SVGIG (reference sequence). Here the CDR3 reads CAWSAGVVAGNTIYF. The CDR3 DNA reads as TGTGCCTGGAGTGCGGGAGTAGTGGCTGGAAACACCATATATTTT.

The V and J genes are TRBV4-3 and TRBJ1-1; no firm D call. The length of the CDR3 is 16 residues. Germline V lookup: CDR1 LGHNA, CDR2 YSLEER. V was cut by 0 bases and J by 0 bases, with 11 bases left in between. The CDR3 DNA reads as TGCGCCAGCAGCCAAGATTATGCAGGCTTGAACACTGAAGCTTTCTTT. This codes for CASSQDYAGLNTEAFF.

The chain recombines TRBV19 with TRBJ1-5; D not certain. Looked up from germline, CDR1 is LNHDA and CDR2 is SQIVND (reference sequence). The CDR3 spans 15 residues. Trimming took 7 bases from V and 0 from J, leaving 13 bases between them. The CDR3 loop is CASKGGKFSNQPQHF. In nucleotides, the CDR3 is TGTGCCAGTAAGGGAGGGAAATTTAGCAATCAGCCCCAGCATTTT.

V usage is TRBV7-2 and J usage is TRBJ2-5, with 7 positions matching TRBD1. The CDR3 runs 12 residues. From germline, CDR1 is SGHTA and CDR2 FQGNSA. The V gene end was trimmed by 3 bases and the J gene end by 8 bases; junction bases not matched to a gene: 3. As DNA, the CDR3 is TGTGCCAGCAGCTTTAGACAGGGAACCCAGTACTTC. It translates to CASSFRQGTQYF.

This clone has just a few counts. The chain links TRBV7-9 to TRBJ1-5, with 7 bases matching TRBD1. Looked up from germline, CDR1 is SEHNR and CDR2 is FQNEAQ (reference sequence). This CDR3 region has 14 residues. J was trimmed by 2 bases and V by 5 bases; bases with no gene match: 3. CDR3 sequence: CASSLGQRNQPQHF. The CDR3 bases are TGTGCCAGCAGCCTGGGACAGCGCAATCAGCCCCAGCATTTT.

This chain uses TRBV5-6 with TRBJ1-2; TRBD1 aligns across 9 bases. The CDR3 consists of 13 residues. Germline CDR1 reads SGHDT; CDR2 reads YYEEEE. The ends lost 5 bases at V and 6 bases at J; junction bases unmatched: 5. The CDR3 DNA is TGTGCCAGCAGGCTGGACAGGGGCCATGGCTACACCTTC. It yields the protein CASRLDRGHGYTF.

The chain uses TRBV27 and TRBJ2-1; a weak D match, TRBD2 (5 bases). The V gene's germline CDR1 is MNHEY and CDR2 SMNVEV (reference sequence). The ends were cut back, 4 bases at V and 5 bases at J, with 12 bases in the middle. The CDR3 extends over 14 amino acids. CDR3 coding DNA: TGTGCCAGCAGTTCCTGGGCGAGGGACAATGAGCAGTTCTTC. This translates into CASSSWARDNEQFF.

The count of this clone is one. This chain uses TRBV11-2 with TRBJ1-2; D is possibly TRBD1 (5 bases). In germline, CDR1 is SGHAT, CDR2 FQNNGV. CDR3 length equals 15 residues. V dropped 1 base and J dropped 5 bases, with 14 bases sitting between them. The CDR3 loop reads CASSLGPGKNYGYTF. CDR3 DNA: TGTGCCAGCAGCTTAGGGCCAGGGAAAAATTATGGCTACACCTTC.

This clone was seen only a few times. The chain recombines TRBV19 with TRBJ1-1; a possible D gene is TRBD1 (5 bases). The CDR3 sequence is 11 residues long. Germline V gene sequence: CDR1 LNHDA, CDR2 SQIVND (reference sequence). V lost 4 bases to trimming and J lost 8 bases, with 8 bases between them. The CDR3 DNA reads as TGTGCCAGTAGTAGGCGGGGGGAAGCTTTCTTT. Translation gives CASSRRGEAFF.